This T cell receptor beta chain appears in the sequencing data of a study of blood T cell repertoires in COVID-19 (dated by TCRdb to about 2020). Some background on the complete study: The collaborator samples originated in the United States, Italy and Spain and spanned the acute and convalescent phases of COVID-19. A freely available public database, intended as a resource for researchers studying the immune response to SARS-CoV-2, is where the repertoires were released. Where HLA class I and class II types were available, the types were taken from metadata supplied by the sample provider, not from assay-based typing. The samples were drawn from the first 160 participants of the ongoing ImmuneRACE study and from 1,254 subjects provided by 6 global collaborators. Sample metadata almost always included a de-identified subject ID, COVID-19 status, age in years and sex. The prospective study material was composed of cDNA or gDNA derived from T cells, B-cell-depleted T cells, or PBMCs. The dataset comprised deeply sampled blood TCRbeta repertoires from subjects exposed to, actively infected with, or recovered from COVID-19. Summary of the overall study and its limitations: The quantity of clinical and demographic metadata differed by source and by participant and was supplied without curation.

The collaborating institutions used their own protocols to collect whole blood in K2EDTA tubes. For TCRbeta analysis, collaborators shipped samples in one of three forms: frozen whole blood, isolated PBMCs, or DNA extracted from either of those sample types. A word on this clone: Its binding antigen is unknown. No qualities accompany the bases; no much larger clone lies one base away.

The junction shows trimming of 7 bases on V and 8 bases on J, and the gene matches do not reach 10 bases of it. The CDR3 covers 14 residues, taking in both the cysteine and the phenylalanine. Only the CDR3 region is kept as DNA, spanning 42 bases read in frame from base 1. Reading the germline V gene (reference sequence) gives CDR1 GTSNPN and CDR2 SVGIG. TCRbeta CDR3 regions were amplified from genomic DNA using the immunoSEQ Assay, a bias-controlled multiplex PCR. In the authors' own workflow: Nucleated cell counts per sample were estimated from amplification of reference gene primers within the assay. To quantify the absolute abundance of each unique TCRbeta CDR3 rearrangement, sequence reads were collapsed and filtered. For each sample, productive Simpson clonality was calculated as the square root of Simpson's diversity index across productive rearrangements. What TCRdb holds here is the immuneACCESS table cut down to in-frame rearrangements. Part of the clones is not present; checked against another copy, under half of the missing clones reflect an unresolved V gene, and the others are unexplained. D and trimming come from the DNA, and the V and J calls and clone size come from that table. Present in this sample are hundreds of thousands of clones, roughly 80% of which were seen just once. Nearly 9% of the sample is taken by the ten largest.

Sequencing was carried out using peripheral blood. The chain is made from TRBV30 and TRBJ2-1, with 11 middle bases fitting TRBD1. The TCR sequence derives from a man aged 80 or over with acute or convalescent COVID-19. The CDR3 region: CAFSRDRGIDEQFF. In nucleotide form, the sequence is TGTGCCTTTTCCCGGGACAGGGGGATCGATGAGCAGTTCTTC.